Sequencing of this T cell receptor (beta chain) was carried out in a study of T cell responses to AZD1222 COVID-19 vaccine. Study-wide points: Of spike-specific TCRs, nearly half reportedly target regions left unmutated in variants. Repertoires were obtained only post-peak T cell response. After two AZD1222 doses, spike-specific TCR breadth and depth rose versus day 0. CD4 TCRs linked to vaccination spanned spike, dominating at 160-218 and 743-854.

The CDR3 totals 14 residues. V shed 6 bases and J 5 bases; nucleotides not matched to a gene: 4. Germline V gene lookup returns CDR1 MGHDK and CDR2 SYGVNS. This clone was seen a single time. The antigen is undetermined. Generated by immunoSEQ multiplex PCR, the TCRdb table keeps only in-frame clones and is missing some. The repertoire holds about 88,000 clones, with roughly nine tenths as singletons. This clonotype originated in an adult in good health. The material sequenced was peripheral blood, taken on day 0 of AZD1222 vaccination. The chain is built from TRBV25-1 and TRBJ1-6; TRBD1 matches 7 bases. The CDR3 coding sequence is TGTGCCAGCAGCGAGGGACAGCATAATTCACCCCTCCACTTT. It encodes CASSEGQHNSPLHF.